These 20 T cell receptor beta chains were all obtained from the same sample, sequenced in a study of Graves' ophthalmopathy and Graves' hyperthyroidism. The study amplified TCR beta CDR3 regions using RNA transcripts. HTBI primers were used in a first-round RT-PCR, which preceded a second-round multiplex PCR. TCRdb reprocessed the multiplex PCR reads with MiXCR, giving one entry per CDR3 protein. This sample has 600,000 to 950,000 distinct CDR3 sequences, with roughly two fifths found just once. The specimen sequenced was peripheral blood. Every receptor here comes from an adult man with Graves' ophthalmopathy.

On this clonotype itself: Its ends do not fully match the called genes, so a read error is possible. V gene TRBV29-1 combines with J gene TRBJ2-3; D uncertain. CDR3 length: 12 residues. Germline V gene sequence: CDR1 SQVTM, CDR2 ANQGSEA. The CDR3 DNA reads TGCAGCGTTGATAGTAGTTCAGATACGCGGTATTTT. Its translation: CSVDSSSDTRYF.

This clonotype occurred many times. This chain joins TRBV7-9 and TRBJ2-7; D tentatively fits TRBD1 or TRBD2 (7 bases each). The CDR3 totals 14 residues. The germline CDR1 and CDR2 sequences are SEHNR and FQNEAQ (reference sequence). The germline V and J ends were trimmed by 5 bases and 5 bases, with 16 bases remaining between them. This CDR3 reads CASSPWGGGDEQYF. CDR3 DNA sequence: TGTGCCAGCAGCCCCTGGGGAGGGGGCGACGAGCAGTACTTC.

This sequence joins TRBV10-3 and TRBJ2-2, with D tentatively TRBD1 (6 bases). Germline lookup yields CDR1 ENHRY and CDR2 SYGVKD. The V end lost 5 bases, the J end lost 3 bases, and 13 bases lay between the germline ends. CDR3 size: 15 residues. The CDR3 protein is CAISRLTGHTGELFF. The CDR3 DNA reads as TGTGCCATCAGTCGGTTGACAGGACACACCGGGGAGCTGTTTTTT.

This clonotype was seen repeatedly, ten times or more. The chain recombines TRBV7-2 with TRBJ1-2; 8 bases are shared with TRBD1. This CDR3 region has 13 residues. From germline, CDR1 is SGHTA and CDR2 FQGNSA. After removal of 1 base from V and 8 bases from J, the junction contained 3 bases not matched to a gene. This CDR3 is CASSLGRGRGYTF. The CDR3, as DNA: TGTGCCAGCAGCTTAGGCAGGGGGCGGGGCTACACCTTC. The full variable domain, its missing parts supplied by reference TRBV7-2 and TRBJ1-2, is GAGVSQSPSNKVTEKGKDVELRCDPISGHTALYWYRQSLGQGLEFLIYFQGNSAPDKSGLPSDRFSAERTGGSVSTLTIQRTQQEDSAVYLCASSLGRGRGYTFGSGTRLTVV.

This chain connects TRBV15 to TRBJ2-5, with TRBD1 identical over 7 bases. Trimming cost V 3 bases and J 4 bases; bases outside gene matches: 17. CDR3 length equals 18 residues. Germline V gives CDR1 LNHNV, CDR2 YYDKDF (reference sequence). The CDR3, as DNA: TGTGCCACCAGCAGTGCTAGTCCGTCGGGACAGATTGGAGAGACCCAGTACTTC. This gives the protein CATSSASPSGQIGETQYF.

V gene TRBV7-8 combines with J gene TRBJ2-7, with TRBD2 matching over 11 bases. J lost 0 bases, V lost 2 bases, and 3 bases had no gene match. The germline V gene has CDR1 SGHVS and CDR2 FQNEAQ. This CDR3 has 16 amino acids. CDR3 protein: CASSLLLAGGSYEQYF. CDR3 coding DNA: TGTGCCAGCAGCTTATTGCTAGCGGGGGGCTCCTACGAGCAGTACTTC.

The genes are TRBV7-9 and TRBJ2-7; D gene unclear. The CDR3 has 14 residues. CDR1 is SEHNR, CDR2 FQNEAQ, per germline (reference sequence). V was trimmed by 5 bases and J by 6 bases, leaving 17 bases between them. The CDR3 bases are TGTGCCAGCAGCCCGGCGGTAGCTCCGGGCGAGCAGTACTTC. Protein product: CASSPAVAPGEQYF.

This clonotype was observed many times. The genes are TRBV6-1 and TRBJ2-7, with 7 bases identical to TRBD1. In germline, CDR1 is MNHNS, CDR2 SASEGT. The length of the CDR3 is 14 residues. V lost 7 bases, J lost 1 base, and 7 bases stayed unmatched. CDR3 nucleotides: TGTGCCAGCATCGATCCGGGACAGTCCTACGAGCAGTACTTC. This encodes CASIDPGQSYEQYF.

The V call is TRBV7-8, the J call TRBJ1-6; D unresolved. V dropped 2 bases and J dropped 5 bases, with 16 bases sitting between them. Germline V gene data show CDR1 as SGHVS and CDR2 as FQNEAQ. The CDR3 runs to 17 residues. The chain's CDR3 is CASSLFAGQLNNSPLHF. The CDR3 DNA is TGTGCCAGCAGCTTATTTGCCGGCCAATTGAATAATTCACCCCTCCACTTT.

The chain joins TRBV10-3 to TRBJ1-1; 8 nucleotides line up with TRBD1. V was clipped by 10 bases and J by 1 base; unmatched bases: 5. Germline V gives CDR1 ENHRY, CDR2 SYGVKD. The CDR3 length is 13 residues. The CDR3 nucleotides are TGTGCCAGCACTGGGACAGGGAACACTGAAGCTTTCTTT. Its protein product is CASTGTGNTEAFF.

There are many counts of this clonotype. This chain connects TRBV20-1 to TRBJ1-5; the match to TRBD1 covers 7 bases. Losses at the gene ends were 6 bases for V and 6 bases for J; bases not matched to a gene: 8. CDR1 is DFQATT and CDR2 is SNEGSKA in the germline V gene (reference sequence). The CDR3 extends over 13 amino acids. CDR3 region: CSARDSSGQPQHF. Here the CDR3 DNA reads TGCAGTGCCAGGGACAGCTCAGGTCAGCCCCAGCATTTT.

This chain connects TRBV15 to TRBJ2-5; 8 bases map to TRBD1. The CDR3 covers 15 residues. Germline lookup yields CDR1 LNHNV and CDR2 YYDKDF (reference sequence). The V and J ends lost 7 bases and 5 bases, in that order; junction bases with no gene match: 12. CDR3: CATTPGSGGAETQYF. The CDR3 DNA reads TGTGCCACCACTCCCGGGTCAGGGGGCGCGGAGACCCAGTACTTC.

In this sample, this clonotype turned up many times. The chain couples TRBV5-1 to TRBJ2-6; TRBD1 is a possible D gene (5 bases). V was pared by 5 bases and J by 1 base, with 10 bases between. CDR3 length equals 15 residues. Germline values: CDR1 SGHRS, CDR2 YFSETQ. CDR3 protein: CASRRDRSGANVLTF. In DNA form, the CDR3 reads TGCGCCAGCAGACGCGACAGATCTGGGGCCAACGTCCTGACTTTC.

This clonotype came up a few times. The rearrangement links TRBV20-1 to TRBJ2-7; 7 bases line up with TRBD1. Germline CDR1 and CDR2: DFQATT and SNEGSKA (reference sequence). The CDR3 is 13 amino acids. V gave up 2 bases and J gave up 6 bases; unmatched junction bases: 7. The CDR3 region is CSARSDRVGEQYF. The CDR3 DNA follows: TGCAGTGCTAGAAGCGACAGGGTCGGCGAGCAGTACTTC.

A note on this clonotype: The junction shows a germline mismatch at one end, possibly a read error. In DNA, the CDR3 is TGTGCCAGCAGCCCGAGAGGGACTGTGAACACTGAAACTTTCTTT. Its protein product is CASSPRGTVNTETFF. The chain recombines TRBV11-1 with TRBJ1-1; the D gene is possibly TRBD1 (5 bases). The CDR3 is 15 residues long. CDR1 and CDR2 (germline): SGHAT, FQDESV (reference sequence).

The rearrangement links TRBV28 to TRBJ1-2; D is perhaps TRBD1 (6 bases). The CDR3 consists of 13 residues. Trimming took off 5 bases at V and 5 bases at J, with 12 bases between the two ends. CDR1 and CDR2 (germline): MDHEN, SYDVKM. CDR3 region: CASSRLRGYGYTF. The CDR3 region has the DNA TGTGCCAGCAGTCGATTAAGGGGGTATGGCTACACCTTC.

This clonotype was found many times. This chain links TRBV10-3 with TRBJ1-2; D call uncertain. The CDR3 is 12 residues long. V lost 8 bases, J lost 2 bases, and 9 bases lay in between. CDR1 is ENHRY and CDR2 is SYGVKD in the germline V gene. The CDR3 coding sequence is TGTGCCATCGTCGACGGGAACTATGGCTACACCTTC. This codes for CAIVDGNYGYTF.

The table lists this clonotype with many counts. The genes are TRBV5-1 and TRBJ1-5; D is undetermined. CDR1 is SGHRS, CDR2 YFSETQ, per germline. This CDR3 comprises 13 residues. Trimming cost V 4 bases and J 6 bases, with 11 bases left between them. CDR3 sequence (DNA): TGCGCCAGCAGCGTAGAGTGGGGTCAGCCCCAGCATTTT. Translating it yields CASSVEWGQPQHF.

The J gene is TRBJ2-5, the V gene TRBV20-1; 13 positions match TRBD2. Losses at the gene ends were 0 bases for V and 5 bases for J; bases not matched to a gene: 9. The CDR3 has 17 amino acids. Per the germline V gene, CDR1 is DFQATT and CDR2 is SNEGSKA (reference sequence). This CDR3 is CSARDPGLAGAWETQYF. Written as DNA, the CDR3 is TGCAGTGCTAGAGATCCCGGACTAGCGGGAGCGTGGGAGACCCAGTACTTC.

In this sample, this clonotype turned up a few times. The chain has TRBV4-2 and TRBJ1-4, with 7 bases fitting TRBD1. CDR3 length equals 15 residues. Germline assignment: CDR1 LGHNA and CDR2 YNFKEQ. Germline trimming cut 1 base from V and 8 bases from J; bases unmatched to any gene: 7. The CDR3 DNA reads as TGTGCCAGCAGCCAAGCTGGCACAGGGGCGGAAAAACTGTTTTTT. Encoded protein: CASSQAGTGAEKLFF.